The 25 T cell receptor beta chains presented below share a single source sample, sequenced in a study of human T cells and chemical hapten exposure. One entry per CDR3 protein results from TCRdb running MiXCR on the RACE reads. Here the sample spans roughly 40,000 distinct CDR3 sequences, around 12% being singletons. The time point is: pre-sensitization, week 0. Indicated treatment: therapeutic diphenylcyclopropenone sensitization with weekly scalp DPC. The material sequenced was whole blood, taken in connection with sensitization to the hapten diphenylcyclopropenone (DPC). The receptors here all came from a woman in her thirties with alopecia areata. Some clones in this sample may be carry-over from other donors' samples.

The chain combines TRBV10-3 with TRBJ2-5; possible D gene TRBD1, 5 bases. The germline V gene encodes CDR1 ENHRY and CDR2 SYGVKD. The CDR3 length is 12 residues. V lost 7 bases to trimming and J lost 3 bases, with 9 bases between them. The DNA of the CDR3 is TGTGCCATCAAAGGCAGGGAAGAGACCCAGTACTTC. Protein product: CAIKGREETQYF.

This clonotype was detected many times. The chain combines TRBV4-3 with TRBJ1-1, with D possibly being TRBD1 (6 bases). CDR3 length: 14 residues. Between the trimmed V and J ends, which lost 3 bases and 1 base, there was a span of 9 bases. Germline V gives CDR1 LGHNA, CDR2 YSLEER. CDR3 amino acids: CASSQGAGNTEAFF. CDR3 coding DNA: TGCGCCAGCAGCCAGGGGGCCGGGAACACTGAAGCTTTCTTT.

The table lists this clonotype with a few counts. The J gene is TRBJ2-5, the V gene TRBV18, with 8 bases identical to TRBD2. This CDR3 comprises 12 residues. Germline V gene data show CDR1 as KGHSH and CDR2 as LQKENI. After removal of 3 bases from V and 9 bases from J, the junction contained 3 bases not matched to a gene. The CDR3 DNA sequence: TGTGCCAGCTCACCGGAGCGGGAGTCCCAGTACTTC. This encodes CASSPERESQYF. Filled out from reference TRBV18 and TRBJ2-5, the complete variable domain reads NAGVMQNPRHLVRRRGQEARLRCSPMKGHSHVYWYRQLPEEGLKFMVYLQKENIIDESGMPKERFSAEFPKEGPSILRIQQVVRGDSAAYFCASSPERESQYFGPGTRLLVL.

This clonotype was seen repeatedly, ten times or more. The chain carries TRBV28 and TRBJ1-5; D unresolved. V was shortened by 2 bases and J by 9 bases, with 11 bases between the two germline ends. The CDR3 has 13 residues. Looked up from germline, CDR1 is MDHEN and CDR2 is SYDVKM. The CDR3 nucleotides read TGTGCCAGCAGTTTACACCAGGCTCGGCCCCAGCATTTT. The encoded protein is CASSLHQARPQHF.

There are many counts of this clonotype. The CDR3 nucleotides are TGTGCCAGCAGCAGGGGCCCTAGGTTTTTATCCTACGAGCAGTACTTC. It yields the protein CASSRGPRFLSYEQYF. The chain recombines TRBV21-1 with TRBJ2-7; TRBD2 is the table's D call and was not checked against the DNA. TRBV21-1 is termed a pseudogene. The CDR3 covers 16 residues.

At least ten counts were recorded for this clonotype. This chain joins TRBV7-9 and TRBJ2-1; TRBD2 is a possible D gene (5 bases). Germline V gene data show CDR1 as SEHNR and CDR2 as FQNEAQ (reference sequence). Trimming removed 4 bases from V and 0 bases from J, with 10 bases in between. CDR3 length: 15 residues. CDR3 sequence reads: CASSSPGSSYNEQFF. The CDR3 DNA is TGTGCCAGCAGCTCCCCGGGATCCTCCTACAATGAGCAGTTCTTC.

This clonotype occurred a few times. J is TRBJ2-7 and V is TRBV9; 8 positions match TRBD2. V shed 0 bases, J shed 2 bases, and the junction held 4 bases outside the gene matches. Germline CDR1 and CDR2: SGDLS and YYNGEE. CDR3 length equals 15 residues. CDR3 bases: TGTGCCAGCAGCGTAGGGGTCGGGAGGGCCTACGAGCAGTACTTC. Protein sequence: CASSVGVGRAYEQYF.

This clonotype was observed at least ten times. This sequence joins TRBV12-3 or TRBV12-4 and TRBJ1-5, with D unresolved. The length of the CDR3 is 13 residues. V lost 3 bases and J 6 bases, leaving 9 bases between the germline ends. This CDR3 reads CASSLDSVQPQHF. CDR3 nucleotide sequence: TGTGCCAGCAGTTTGGATAGCGTTCAGCCCCAGCATTTT.

This clonotype was recorded at least ten times. The V gene is TRBV30, the J gene TRBJ1-1, with D unresolved. The V gene's germline CDR1 is GTSNPN and CDR2 SVGIG (reference sequence). V lost 2 bases and J lost 1, with 8 bases in between. This CDR3 contains 13 residues. CDR3 amino acids: CAWSISENTEAFF. The CDR3 bases are TGTGCCTGGAGTATCTCGGAGAACACTGAAGCTTTCTTT. The complete variable domain, with remaining parts taken from reference TRBV30 and TRBJ1-1, reads SQTIHQWPATLVQPVGSPLSLECTVEGTSNPNLYWYRQAAGRGLQLLFYSVGIGQISSEVPQNLSASRPQDRQFILSSKKLLLSDSGFYLCAWSISENTEAFFGQGTRLTVV.

This clonotype was counted between two and nine times. CDR3 region: CASTPSGDTQYF. The CDR3 region has the DNA TGCGCCAGCACCCCTAGTGGAGATACGCAGTATTTT. The V and J genes are TRBV5-1 and TRBJ2-3, with D unresolved. The CDR3 runs to 12 residues. From germline, CDR1 is SGHRS and CDR2 YFSETQ. V was cut by 6 bases and J by 5 bases, with 10 bases left in between. The whole variable domain, filled in from reference TRBV5-1 and TRBJ2-3, reads KAGVTQTPRYLIKTRGQQVTLSCSPISGHRSVSWYQQTPGQGLQFLFEYFSETQRNKGNFPGRFSGRQFSNSRSEMNVSTLELGDSALYLCASTPSGDTQYFGPGTRLTVL.

The genes are TRBV9 and TRBJ2-1, with D possibly matching TRBD1 (5 bases). The V end was cut by 0 bases, the J end by 6 bases, with 13 bases between. Germline CDR1 SGDLS, CDR2 YYNGEE. The CDR3 length is 15 residues. The CDR3 DNA reads TGTGCCAGCAGCGTAGAACAGGTTCTCCTCAATGAGCAGTTCTTC. Its protein product is CASSVEQVLLNEQFF.

This clonotype was counted at least ten times. The CDR3 protein is CASSPAENYGYTF. The DNA for the CDR3 is TGTGCCAGCTCACCGGCAGAGAATTATGGCTACACCTTC. V and J are TRBV18 and TRBJ1-2; D unresolved. This CDR3 spans 13 amino acids. The V gene's germline CDR1 is KGHSH and CDR2 LQKENI. Between the trimmed V and J ends, which lost 3 bases and 5 bases, there was a span of 10 bases.

V usage is TRBV10-3 and J usage is TRBJ1-1; 7 bases fit TRBD1. CDR1 is ENHRY, CDR2 SYGVKD, per germline. After removal of 9 bases from V and 3 bases from J, the junction contained 7 bases not matched to a gene. CDR3 length: 13 amino acids. The CDR3, as DNA: TGTGCCATAAGACAGGGTTGGGACACTGAAGCTTTCTTT. Its protein product is CAIRQGWDTEAFF.

This clonotype was recorded at least ten times. The chain recombines TRBV29-1 with TRBJ1-1; 9 bases are shared with TRBD1. J gave up 0 bases and V 6 bases, and 11 bases lay outside the gene matches. Germline-derived CDR1 and CDR2 are SQVTM and ANQGSEA. The CDR3 sequence is 16 residues long. CDR3 sequence reads: CSVGTGWGMVNTEAFF. In DNA form, the CDR3 reads TGCAGCGTAGGGACAGGGTGGGGTATGGTGAACACTGAAGCTTTCTTT.

This clonotype was recorded many times. The V and J genes are TRBV7-8 and TRBJ1-5; D is uncertain. CDR1 SGHVS and CDR2 FQNEAQ come from the germline V gene. Trimming took 1 base from V and 2 from J, leaving 24 bases between them. The CDR3 consists of 20 residues. The CDR3 coding sequence is TGTGCCAGCAGCTTAGAGTCGGTCGTAGAGGGATCCCATGGCAATCAGCCCCAGCATTTT. Its protein product is CASSLESVVEGSHGNQPQHF.

The sample holds many counts of this clonotype. V usage is TRBV7-6 and J usage is TRBJ1-2; D unresolved. The CDR3 contains 15 residues. CDR1 SGHVS and CDR2 FNYEAQ come from the germline V gene. Trimming pared 5 bases from V and 2 bases from J, leaving 15 bases between. The CDR3 bases are TGTGCCAGCAGCCTCAACGCAGGAATCAACTATGGCTACACCTTC. It encodes CASSLNAGINYGYTF.

This clonotype came up many times. The chain employs TRBV7-6 and TRBJ2-6; D unclear. Trimming removed 1 base at V and 0 bases at J, with 7 bases between. CDR1 is SGHVS, CDR2 FNYEAQ, per germline. The CDR3 has 16 residues. The CDR3: CASSLVGSSGANVLTF. CDR3 nucleotides: TGTGCCAGCAGCTTAGTCGGTAGCTCTGGGGCCAACGTCCTGACTTTC.

This clonotype occurred many times. The rearrangement links TRBV28 to TRBJ2-7; D is unresolved. The germline CDR1 and CDR2 sequences are MDHEN and SYDVKM. The CDR3 consists of 14 residues. Trimming left V 6 bases short and J 0 bases short, with 12 bases between. The CDR3 DNA is TGTGCCAGCAGCAATCGTGGACGCTCCTACGAGCAGTACTTC. This sequence encodes CASSNRGRSYEQYF.

This chain uses TRBV14 with TRBJ2-7, with D possibly being TRBD2 (6 bases). The V and J ends lost 0 bases and 3 bases respectively, with 12 bases between them. Per germline, CDR1 SGHDN and CDR2 FVKESK. The CDR3 loop spans 15 amino acids. The CDR3 region has the DNA TGTGCCAGCAGCCAAGAACTAGCTGACATCTACGAGCAGTACTTC. Its translation: CASSQELADIYEQYF. The full variable domain, in which reference TRBV14 and TRBJ2-7 provide the parts outside the CDR3, is EAGVTQFPSHSVIEKGQTVTLRCDPISGHDNLYWYRRVMGKEIKFLLHFVKESKQDESGMPNNRFLAERTGGTYSTLKVQPAELEDSGVYFCASSQELADIYEQYFGPGTRLTVT.

The chain carries TRBV20-1 and TRBJ2-1; D remains unclear. Germline CDR1 DFQATT, CDR2 SNEGSKA (reference sequence). The V end lost 0 bases, the J end lost 9 bases, and 18 bases lay between the germline ends. The CDR3 extends over 15 amino acids. This CDR3 is CSARDPTRAHSEQFF. In nucleotides, the CDR3 is TGCAGTGCTAGAGATCCAACAAGGGCCCACAGTGAGCAGTTCTTC.

J is TRBJ2-7 and V is TRBV9; D might be TRBD1 (5 bases). Germline loops: CDR1 SGDLS, CDR2 YYNGEE. Trimming removed 7 bases from V and 7 bases from J, with 12 bases in between. The CDR3 consists of 11 residues. This CDR3 reads CASSQGWEQYF. The DNA of the CDR3 is TGTGCCAGCTCTCAGGGATGGGAGCAGTACTTC.

There are many counts of this clonotype. The CDR3 loop is CASSFWGRDGPYGYTF. Here the CDR3 DNA reads TGTGCCAGCAGTTTTTGGGGCAGAGATGGCCCCTATGGCTACACCTTC. J is TRBJ1-2 and V is TRBV28, with a possible D match to TRBD1 (5 bases). The CDR3 spans 16 residues. The germline gives CDR1 MDHEN, CDR2 SYDVKM. V lost 3 bases, J lost 4 bases, and 18 bases lay in between.

This clonotype was seen only once. This rearrangement joins TRBV20-1 to TRBJ1-2, with D possibly being TRBD1 (6 bases). The CDR3 totals 16 residues. The ends were cut back, 1 base at V and 2 bases at J, with 17 bases in the middle. CDR1 and CDR2 (germline): DFQATT, SNEGSKA (reference sequence). Written as DNA, the CDR3 is TGCAGTGCTAGAGGCAGGGGTGCGGATATGAACTATGGCTACACCTTC. Protein product: CSARGRGADMNYGYTF.

This clonotype was found many times. The chain has TRBV21-1 and TRBJ2-1; the DNA was not compared with TRBD2, the D call given in the table. TRBV21-1 is tagged as a pseudogene. The CDR3 sequence is 19 residues long. The CDR3 region has the DNA TGTGCCAGCAGCACCGCGGGACTAGCGGGAGGGAGCTCCTACAATGAGCAGTTCTTC. This translates into CASSTAGLAGGSSYNEQFF.

V gene TRBV9 combines with J gene TRBJ2-1; 7 bases map to TRBD2. The germline CDR1 and CDR2 sequences are SGDLS and YYNGEE. CDR3 length: 15 residues. V lost 0 bases to trimming and J lost 2 bases; unmatched junction nucleotides: 2. Written as DNA, the CDR3 is TGTGCCAGCAGCGTAGGGGAGGGCCCCTACAATGAGCAGTTCTTC. It encodes CASSVGEGPYNEQFF.